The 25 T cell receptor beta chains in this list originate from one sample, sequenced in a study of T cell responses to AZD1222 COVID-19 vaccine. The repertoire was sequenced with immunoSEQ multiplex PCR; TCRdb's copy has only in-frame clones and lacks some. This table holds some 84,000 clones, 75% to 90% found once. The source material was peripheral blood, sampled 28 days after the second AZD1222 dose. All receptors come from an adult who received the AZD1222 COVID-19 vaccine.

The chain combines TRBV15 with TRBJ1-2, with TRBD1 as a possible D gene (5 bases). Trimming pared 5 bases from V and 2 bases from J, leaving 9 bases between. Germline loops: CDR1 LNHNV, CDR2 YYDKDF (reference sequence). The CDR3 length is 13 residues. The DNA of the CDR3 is TGTGCCACCAGCCGGGGGGGGAACTATGGCTACACCTTC. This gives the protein CATSRGGNYGYTF.

In DNA form, the CDR3 reads TGCGCCAGCAGCTTGGAACAGGGCTGGGGCTACACCTTC. It is translated as CASSLEQGWGYTF. This chain connects TRBV5-1 to TRBJ1-2; weak D call: TRBD1 (6 bases). In germline, CDR1 is SGHRS, CDR2 YFSETQ. The CDR3 sequence is 13 residues long. V was clipped by 0 bases and J by 8 bases, with 11 bases between them.

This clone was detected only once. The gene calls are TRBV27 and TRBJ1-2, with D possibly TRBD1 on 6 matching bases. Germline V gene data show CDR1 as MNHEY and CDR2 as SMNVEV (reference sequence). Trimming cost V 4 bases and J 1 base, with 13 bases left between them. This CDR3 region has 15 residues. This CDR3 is CASSSPSQGNYGYTF. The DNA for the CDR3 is TGTGCCAGCAGTTCCCCTTCACAGGGTAACTATGGCTACACCTTC.

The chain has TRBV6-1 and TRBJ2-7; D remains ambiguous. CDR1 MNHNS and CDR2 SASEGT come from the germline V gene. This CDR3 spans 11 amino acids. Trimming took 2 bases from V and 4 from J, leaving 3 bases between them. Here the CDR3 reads CASSELYEQYV. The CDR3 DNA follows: TGTGCCAGCAGTGAATTATACGAGCAGTACGTC.

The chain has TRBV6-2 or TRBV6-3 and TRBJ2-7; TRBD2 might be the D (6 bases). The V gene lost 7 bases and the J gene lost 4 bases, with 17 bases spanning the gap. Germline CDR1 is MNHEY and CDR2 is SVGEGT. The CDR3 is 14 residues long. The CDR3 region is CASTPGLDRYEQYF. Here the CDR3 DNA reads TGTGCCAGCACCCCGGGACTGGACCGTTACGAGCAGTACTTC.

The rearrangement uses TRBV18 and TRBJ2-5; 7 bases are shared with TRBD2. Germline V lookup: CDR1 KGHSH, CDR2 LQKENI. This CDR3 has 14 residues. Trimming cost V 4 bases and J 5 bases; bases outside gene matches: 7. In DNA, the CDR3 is TGTGCCAGCTCACTACTAGCGAACGTGGAGACCCAGTACTTC. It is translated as CASSLLANVETQYF.

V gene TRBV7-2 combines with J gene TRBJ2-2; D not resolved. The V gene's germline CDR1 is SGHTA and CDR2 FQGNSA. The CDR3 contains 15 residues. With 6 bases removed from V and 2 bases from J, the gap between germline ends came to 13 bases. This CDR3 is CASRIAAGNTGELFF. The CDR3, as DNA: TGTGCCAGCAGAATAGCAGCCGGAAACACCGGGGAGCTGTTTTTT.

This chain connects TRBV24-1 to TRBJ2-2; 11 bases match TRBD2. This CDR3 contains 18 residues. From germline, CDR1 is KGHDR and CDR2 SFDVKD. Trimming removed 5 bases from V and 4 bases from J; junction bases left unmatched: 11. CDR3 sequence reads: CATSAESSGGILTGELFF. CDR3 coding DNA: TGTGCCACCAGTGCGGAATCTAGCGGGGGGATTCTCACCGGGGAGCTGTTTTTT.

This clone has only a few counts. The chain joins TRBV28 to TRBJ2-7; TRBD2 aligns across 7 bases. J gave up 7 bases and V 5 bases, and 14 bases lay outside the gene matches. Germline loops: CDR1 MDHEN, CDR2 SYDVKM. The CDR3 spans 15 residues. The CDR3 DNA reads TGTGCCAGCAGTCTTTTTCGACTAGCCCGTCAAGAGCAGTACTTC. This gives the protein CASSLFRLARQEQYF.

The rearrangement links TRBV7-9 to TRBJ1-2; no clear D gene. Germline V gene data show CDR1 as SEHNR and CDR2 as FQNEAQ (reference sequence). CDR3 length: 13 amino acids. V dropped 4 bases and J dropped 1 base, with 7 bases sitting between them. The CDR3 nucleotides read TGTGCCAGCAGCTCGACAAATAACTATGGCTACACCTTC. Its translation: CASSSTNNYGYTF. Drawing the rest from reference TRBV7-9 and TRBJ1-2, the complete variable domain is DTGVSQNPRHKITKRGQNVTFRCDPISEHNRLYWYRQTLGQGPEFLTYFQNEAQLEKSRLLSDRFSAERPKGSFSTLEIQRTEQGDSAMYLCASSSTNNYGYTFGSGTRLTVV.

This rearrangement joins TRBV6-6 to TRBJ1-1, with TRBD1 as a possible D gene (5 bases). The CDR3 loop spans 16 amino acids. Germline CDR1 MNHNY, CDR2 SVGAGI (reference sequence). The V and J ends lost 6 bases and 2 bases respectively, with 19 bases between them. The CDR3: CASRTRRQIYNTEAFF. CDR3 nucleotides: TGTGCCAGCAGAACCCGAAGACAGATATATAACACTGAAGCTTTCTTT.

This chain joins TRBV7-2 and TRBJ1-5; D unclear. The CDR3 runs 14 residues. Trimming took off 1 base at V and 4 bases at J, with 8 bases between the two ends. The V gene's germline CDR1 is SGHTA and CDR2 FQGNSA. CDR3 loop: CASSLGMGNQPQHF. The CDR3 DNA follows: TGTGCCAGCAGCTTAGGGATGGGGAATCAGCCCCAGCATTTT.

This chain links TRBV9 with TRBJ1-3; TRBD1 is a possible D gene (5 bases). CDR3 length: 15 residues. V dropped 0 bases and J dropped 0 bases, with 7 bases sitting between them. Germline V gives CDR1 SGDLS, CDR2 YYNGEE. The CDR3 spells CASSVGDSSGNTIYF. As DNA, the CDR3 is TGTGCCAGCAGCGTAGGAGACAGCTCTGGAAACACCATATATTTT.

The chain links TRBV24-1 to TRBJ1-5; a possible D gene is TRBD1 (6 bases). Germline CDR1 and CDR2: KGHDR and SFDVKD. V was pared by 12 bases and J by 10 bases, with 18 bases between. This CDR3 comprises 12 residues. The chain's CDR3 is CASQGLRGPQHF. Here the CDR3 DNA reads TGTGCCTCCCAGGGGCTGCGTGGCCCCCAGCATTTT.

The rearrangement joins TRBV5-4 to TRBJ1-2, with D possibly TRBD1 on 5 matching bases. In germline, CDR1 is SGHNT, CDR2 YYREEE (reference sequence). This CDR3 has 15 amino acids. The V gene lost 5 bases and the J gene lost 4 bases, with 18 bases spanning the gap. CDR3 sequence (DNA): TGTGCCAGCAGGCAGGGACGGGAAATTTCCTATGGCTACACCTTC. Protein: CASRQGREISYGYTF.

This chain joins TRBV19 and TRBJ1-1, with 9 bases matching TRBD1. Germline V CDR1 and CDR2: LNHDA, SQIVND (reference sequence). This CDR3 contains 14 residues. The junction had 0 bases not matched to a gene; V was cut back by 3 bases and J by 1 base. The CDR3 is CASSMTGGNTEAFF. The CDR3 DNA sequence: TGTGCCAGTAGTATGACAGGGGGGAACACTGAAGCTTTCTTT.

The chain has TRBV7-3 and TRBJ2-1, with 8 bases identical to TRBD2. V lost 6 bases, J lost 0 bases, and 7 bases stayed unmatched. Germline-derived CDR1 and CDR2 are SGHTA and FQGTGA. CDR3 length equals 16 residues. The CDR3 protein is CASSLAGLSSYNEQFF. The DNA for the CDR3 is TGTGCCAGCAGTTTAGCGGGACTTAGCTCCTACAATGAGCAGTTCTTC.

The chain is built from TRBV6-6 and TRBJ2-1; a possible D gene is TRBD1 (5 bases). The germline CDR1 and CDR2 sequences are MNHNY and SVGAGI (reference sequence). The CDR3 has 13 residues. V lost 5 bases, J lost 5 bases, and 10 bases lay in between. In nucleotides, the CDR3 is TGTGCCAGCAGTCGGACAACCAACAATGAGCAGTTCTTC. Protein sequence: CASSRTTNNEQFF.

The CDR3 region is CASSLEVGPASGNTIYF. CDR3 coding DNA: TGTGCCAGCAGCTTAGAAGTAGGTCCGGCGTCTGGAAACACCATATATTTT. This rearrangement joins TRBV7-6 to TRBJ1-3; D not resolved. Germline assignment: CDR1 SGHVS and CDR2 FNYEAQ. CDR3 length equals 17 residues. V was cut by 1 base and J by 1 base, with 14 bases left in between. Supplemented by reference TRBV7-6 and TRBJ1-3, the full variable domain reads GAGVSQSPRYKVTKRGQDVALRCDPISGHVSLYWYRQALGQGPEFLTYFNYEAQQDKSGLPNDRFSAERPEGSISTLTIQRTEQRDSAMYRCASSLEVGPASGNTIYFGEGSWLTVV.

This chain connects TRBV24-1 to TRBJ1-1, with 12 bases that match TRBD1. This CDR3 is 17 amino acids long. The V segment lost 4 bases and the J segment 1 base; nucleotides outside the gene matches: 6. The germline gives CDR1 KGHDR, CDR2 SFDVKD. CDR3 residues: CATSDAGTGGKNTEAFF. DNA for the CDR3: TGTGCCACCAGTGACGCCGGGACAGGGGGCAAGAACACTGAAGCTTTCTTT.

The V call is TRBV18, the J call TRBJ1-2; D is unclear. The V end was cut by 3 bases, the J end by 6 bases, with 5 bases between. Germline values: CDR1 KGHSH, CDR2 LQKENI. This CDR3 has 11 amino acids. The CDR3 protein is CASSPFDGYTF. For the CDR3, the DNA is TGTGCCAGCTCACCTTTCGATGGCTACACCTTC.

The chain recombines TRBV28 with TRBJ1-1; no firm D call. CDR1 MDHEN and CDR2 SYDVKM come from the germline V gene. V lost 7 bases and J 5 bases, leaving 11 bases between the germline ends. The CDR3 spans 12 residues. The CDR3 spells CASNLRPTEAFF. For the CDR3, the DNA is TGTGCCAGCAACCTCAGACCGACTGAAGCTTTCTTT.

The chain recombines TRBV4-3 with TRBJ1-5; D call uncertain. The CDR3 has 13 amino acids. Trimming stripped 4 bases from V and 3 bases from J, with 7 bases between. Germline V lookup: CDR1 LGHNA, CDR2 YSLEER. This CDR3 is CASSLGFNQPQHF. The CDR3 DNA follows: TGCGCCAGCAGCCTGGGGTTCAATCAGCCCCAGCATTTT.

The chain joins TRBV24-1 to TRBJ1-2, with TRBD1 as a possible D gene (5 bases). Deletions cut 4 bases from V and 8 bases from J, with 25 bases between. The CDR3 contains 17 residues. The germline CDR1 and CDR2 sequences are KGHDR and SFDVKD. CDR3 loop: CATSDPISGRGEEGYTF. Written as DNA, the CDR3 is TGTGCCACCAGTGACCCCATCAGTGGTCGGGGCGAAGAAGGCTACACCTTC.

This CDR3 is CATSKPDGAGNTIYF. Here the CDR3 DNA reads TGTGCCACCAGCAAACCGGACGGGGCTGGAAACACCATATATTTT. V is TRBV15 and J is TRBJ1-3; D remains ambiguous. The CDR3 is 15 residues long. Germline loops: CDR1 LNHNV, CDR2 YYDKDF (reference sequence). Trimming cost V 4 bases and J 2 bases, with 12 bases left between them.